This TCR beta chain comes out of a study of shared clonotypes between healthy human individuals. Sequencing of unsorted PBMC DNA was carried out using ten immunoSEQ deep assay plates. The protocol was immunoSEQ multiplex PCR, while the TCRdb copy is restricted to in-frame clones and leaves out a portion. The data contain approximately 510,000 clones, 79% of them singletons. Germline values: CDR1 MDHEN, CDR2 SYDVKM. V was cut by 8 bases and J by 0 bases, with 8 bases left in between. This CDR3 contains 13 residues. This sequence originates from a woman aged 40 to 49 in good health. Some clones in this sample may be carry-over from other donors' samples. The specimen was PBMCs. This chain connects TRBV28 to TRBJ1-5; unclear D gene. In DNA form, the CDR3 reads TGTGCCAGCGCGCAGGATAGCAATCAGCCCCAGCATTTT. Translated: CASAQDSNQPQHF.